A single sample is the source of the 8 T cell receptor beta chains below, sequenced in a study of T cell responses to AZD1222 COVID-19 vaccine. Profiled with immunoSEQ multiplex PCR; TCRdb holds only in-frame clones, not every one. Among 240,000 or so clones listed, just over 90% were seen once. The source was peripheral blood, collected on day 0 of AZD1222 vaccination. The receptors were sampled from an adult in good health.

The rearrangement links TRBV4-1 to TRBJ1-5; TRBD1 might be the D (6 bases). Germline-derived CDR1 and CDR2 are MGHRA and YSYEKL. Trimming removed 6 bases from V and 5 bases from J, with 17 bases in between. The CDR3 has 15 amino acids. The CDR3 DNA reads TGCGCCAGCAGTCTCGGGAGGGGGTTATATCAGCCCCAGCATTTT. Residues: CASSLGRGLYQPQHF.

The gene calls are TRBV3-1 (or the pseudogene TRBV3-2) and TRBJ2-5, with D uncertain. The germline V gene encodes CDR1 LGHDT and CDR2 YNNKEL (reference sequence). Between the trimmed V and J ends, which lost 1 base and 5 bases, there was a span of 5 bases. The CDR3 extends over 12 amino acids. CDR3 bases: TGTGCCAGCAGCCAAGTAACGGAGACCCAGTACTTC. Translation: CASSQVTETQYF.

The rearrangement links TRBV27 to TRBJ1-2, with D tentatively TRBD1 (6 bases). The CDR3 is made up of 13 amino acids. CDR1 is MNHEY, CDR2 SMNVEV, per germline (reference sequence). Trimming took off 5 bases at V and 7 bases at J, with 14 bases between the two ends. The CDR3 protein is CASSLAGARGYTF. As DNA, the CDR3 is TGTGCCAGCAGTCTCGCAGGGGCGCGTGGCTACACCTTC.

The chain employs TRBV28 and TRBJ2-2; 8 bases are a match to TRBD1. The CDR3 is 13 amino acids. The ends lost 5 bases at V and 6 bases at J; junction bases unmatched: 2. The germline gives CDR1 MDHEN, CDR2 SYDVKM. CDR3 residues: CASSPTGAGELFF. The CDR3 nucleotides are TGTGCCAGCAGTCCGACAGGGGCCGGGGAGCTGTTTTTT.

Here the CDR3 reads CASSATTGGPGNTIYF. Written as DNA, the CDR3 is TGCGCCAGCAGTGCGACAACCGGGGGTCCTGGAAACACCATATATTTT. V usage is TRBV10-2 and J usage is TRBJ1-3, with D possibly being TRBD1 (5 bases). Germline values: CDR1 WSHSY, CDR2 SAAADI. The CDR3 totals 16 residues. Trimming left V 4 bases short and J 2 bases short, with 15 bases between.

This clone was counted a single time. The CDR3 bases are TGTGCCAGCAGCTTAAAAAGGGAGGAATACGAGCAGTACTTC. Encoded protein: CASSLKREEYEQYF. The chain has TRBV13 and TRBJ2-7; D possibly corresponds to TRBD2 (6 bases). Per the germline V gene, CDR1 is PRHDT and CDR2 is FYEKMQ (reference sequence). Trimming left V 2 bases short and J 4 bases short, with 12 bases between. This CDR3 is built from 14 residues.

The V gene is TRBV7-3, the J gene TRBJ2-1, with 12 bases matching TRBD1. Germline CDR1 is SGHTA and CDR2 is FQGTGA. The CDR3 is made up of 14 amino acids. Germline trimming cut 4 bases from V and 10 bases from J; bases unmatched to any gene: 5. The CDR3 loop reads CASSWDRGPGEQFF. CDR3 nucleotide sequence: TGTGCCAGCAGCTGGGACAGGGGGCCAGGGGAGCAGTTCTTC. Based on the CDR3 plus reference TRBV7-3 and TRBJ2-1, the full variable domain is GAGVSQTPSNKVTEKGKYVELRCDPISGHTALYWYRQSLGQGPEFLIYFQGTGAADDSGLPNDRFFAVRPEGSVSTLKIQRTERGDSAVYLCASSWDRGPGEQFFGPGTRLTVL.

V and J are TRBV6-5 and TRBJ2-1, with D perhaps matching TRBD2 (6 bases). The V end lost 2 bases, the J end lost 6 bases, and 11 bases lay between the germline ends. This CDR3 is 14 amino acids long. The germline gives CDR1 MNHEY, CDR2 SVGAGI. This CDR3 reads CASSYLARGNEQFF. The CDR3 DNA reads TGTGCCAGCAGTTACCTAGCGCGGGGCAATGAGCAGTTCTTC.